The 10 T cell receptor beta chains below come from one sample, sequenced in a study of regulatory T cells in long-lasting Graves disease. Stated time point: persistent/refractory GD, antithyroid drugs over 5 years with positive TRAb. PBMC-extracted RNA yielded the TCR library. Arm-PCR with iRepertoire HTBI primers amplified the CDR3 regions for these TCR beta libraries. TCRdb reprocessed the multiplex PCR reads via MiXCR and lists one record per CDR3 protein. The repertoire includes 500,000 to 700,000 distinct CDR3 sequences, approximately 31% of them detected once, and around 42% sits in the top ten. The specimen comprised peripheral blood mononuclear cells (PBMCs), sampled when the disease was refractory, from a patient treated with antithyroid drugs. These receptors were obtained from a female donor with Graves disease.

This clonotype was seen at least ten times. The chain recombines TRBV12-3 or TRBV12-4 with TRBJ1-5; unclear D gene. The V and J ends lost 3 bases and 2 bases respectively, with 5 bases between them. This CDR3 contains 13 residues. The CDR3 here is CASSLTGNQPQHF. As DNA, the CDR3 is TGTGCCAGCAGTTTGACGGGCAATCAGCCCCAGCATTTT.

V and J are TRBV11-2 and TRBJ2-2; no firm D call. The CDR3 has 15 amino acids. V dropped 0 bases and J dropped 15 bases, with 20 bases sitting between them. From germline, CDR1 is SGHAT and CDR2 FQNNGV. The CDR3 region has the DNA TGTGCCAGCAGCTTAGATCCGTGGCCGCCTGAAAAGGTGTTTTTT. Its protein product is CASSLDPWPPEKVFF. The full variable domain, rest sourced from reference TRBV11-2 and TRBJ2-2, is EAGVAQSPRYKIIEKRQSVAFWCNPISGHATLYWYQQILGQGPKLLIQFQNNGVVDDSQLPKDRFSAERLKGVDSTLKIQPAKLEDSAVYLCASSLDPWPPEKVFFGEGSRLTVL.

The rearrangement uses TRBV20-1 and TRBJ1-2; no firm D call. V shed 6 bases and J shed 8 bases, with 13 bases lying between them. The CDR3 is made up of 11 amino acids. CDR1 is DFQATT and CDR2 is SNEGSKA in the germline V gene (reference sequence). CDR3 protein: CSAHARRGYTF. The CDR3 coding sequence is TGCAGTGCCCATGCTCGGAGAGGCTACACCTTC.

This chain links TRBV4-2 with TRBJ1-4; 8 bases line up with TRBD1. Germline V lookup: CDR1 LGHNA, CDR2 YNFKEQ. The V and J ends lost 4 bases and 0 bases, in that order; junction bases with no gene match: 4. The CDR3 runs to 16 residues. The CDR3 coding sequence is TGTGCCAGCAGCCCGGGACAGGAAACAACTAATGAAAAACTGTTTTTT. Translation: CASSPGQETTNEKLFF.

This clonotype has only a few counts. The chain joins TRBV3-1 to TRBJ1-1; a possible D gene is TRBD1 (5 bases). The V end was cut by 2 bases, the J end by 4 bases, with 8 bases between. This CDR3 spans 13 amino acids. The V gene's germline CDR1 is LGHDT and CDR2 YNNKEL (reference sequence). CDR3 sequence: CASSQRQFTEAFF. The CDR3 DNA reads TGTGCCAGCAGCCAAAGACAGTTCACTGAAGCTTTCTTT.

This clonotype has ten or more counts. A read error may account for a junction end that differs from germline. This rearrangement joins TRBV19 to TRBJ2-2; D ambiguous. Germline lookup yields CDR1 LNHDA and CDR2 SQIVND (reference sequence). This CDR3 has 12 residues. The CDR3 loop is CASSIVTGELFF. In DNA form, the CDR3 reads TGTGCCAGCAGTATCGTCACCGGGGAGCTGTTTTTT. The whole variable domain, filled in from reference TRBV19 and TRBJ2-2, reads DGGITQSPKYLFRKEGQNVTLSCEQNLNHDAMYWYRQDPGQGLRLIYYSQIVNDFQKGDIAEGYSVSREKKESFPLTVTSAQKNPTAFYLCASSIVTGELFFGEGSRLTVL.

V usage is TRBV19 and J usage is TRBJ1-5; the D gene is possibly TRBD1 (6 bases). This CDR3 is 14 amino acids long. Trimming removed 6 bases at V and 5 bases at J, with 14 bases between. Germline V gene lookup returns CDR1 LNHDA and CDR2 SQIVND (reference sequence). CDR3 sequence (DNA): TGTGCCAGTAGGACGGACAGCTCTTATCAGCCCCAGCATTTT. Translated: CASRTDSSYQPQHF.

The genes are TRBV5-5 and TRBJ1-1; TRBD1 matches 11 bases. Germline loops: CDR1 SGHKS, CDR2 YYEKEE (reference sequence). V shed 4 bases and J 5 bases; nucleotides not matched to a gene: 10. The CDR3 contains 16 residues. This CDR3 is CASSLGTGGKGTEAFF. The CDR3 DNA sequence: TGTGCCAGCAGCCTAGGGACAGGGGGAAAGGGAACTGAAGCTTTCTTT.

V gene TRBV28 combines with J gene TRBJ1-5; D might be TRBD1 (5 bases). This CDR3 comprises 11 residues. Trimming removed 11 bases from V and 7 bases from J, with 12 bases in between. Germline assignment: CDR1 MDHEN and CDR2 SYDVKM. In DNA form, the CDR3 reads TGTGCCGGGGGGGGGGAACAGCCCCAGCATTTT. Translated, it gives CAGGGEQPQHF.

This clonotype was found once. The chain is built from TRBV3-1 and TRBJ1-4, with TRBD1 as a possible D gene (5 bases). Germline-derived CDR1 and CDR2 are LGHDT and YNNKEL (reference sequence). CDR3 size: 14 residues. V lost 4 bases and J 4 bases, leaving 10 bases between the germline ends. The CDR3: CASSRAGHNEKLFF. The CDR3 nucleotides read TGTGCCAGCAGCCGGGCAGGGCATAATGAAAAACTGTTTTTT.